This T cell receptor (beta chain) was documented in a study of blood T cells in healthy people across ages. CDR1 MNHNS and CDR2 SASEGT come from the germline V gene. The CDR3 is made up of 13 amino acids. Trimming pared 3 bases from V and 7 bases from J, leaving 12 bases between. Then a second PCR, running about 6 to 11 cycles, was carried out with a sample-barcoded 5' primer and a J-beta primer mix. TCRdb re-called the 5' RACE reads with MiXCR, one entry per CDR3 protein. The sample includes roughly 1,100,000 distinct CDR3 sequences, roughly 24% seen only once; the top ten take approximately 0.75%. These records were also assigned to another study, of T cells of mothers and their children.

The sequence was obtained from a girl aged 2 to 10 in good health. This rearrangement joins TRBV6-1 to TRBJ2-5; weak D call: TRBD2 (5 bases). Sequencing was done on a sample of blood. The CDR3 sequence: CASSEWRVVTQYF. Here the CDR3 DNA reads TGTGCCAGCAGTGAGTGGCGGGTTGTGACCCAGTACTTC.